This T cell receptor beta chain was identified during a study of shared clonotypes between healthy human individuals. This clone came up a few times. J lost 3 bases, V lost 4 bases, and 2 bases had no gene match. CDR1 is SNHLY and CDR2 is FYNNEI in the germline V gene. This CDR3 is 13 amino acids long. In the CD4+ fraction, cells were divided into CD45RA+ naive and CD45RA-negative memory subsets. Sequencing was at deep level. TCRdb's copy holds only in-frame clones and misses some; the assay was immunoSEQ multiplex PCR. The sample consists of about 1 million clones, about 70% of them appearing once. The TCR originated in a young man in good health. The chain couples TRBV2 to TRBJ2-7; TRBD1 matches 8 bases. The sample comprised memory CD4+ T cells sorted from blood. The subset here: CD45RA-negative fraction. CDR3 protein: CASSGTGIYEQYF. CDR3 DNA sequence: TGTGCCAGCAGTGGGACAGGGATCTACGAGCAGTACTTC.